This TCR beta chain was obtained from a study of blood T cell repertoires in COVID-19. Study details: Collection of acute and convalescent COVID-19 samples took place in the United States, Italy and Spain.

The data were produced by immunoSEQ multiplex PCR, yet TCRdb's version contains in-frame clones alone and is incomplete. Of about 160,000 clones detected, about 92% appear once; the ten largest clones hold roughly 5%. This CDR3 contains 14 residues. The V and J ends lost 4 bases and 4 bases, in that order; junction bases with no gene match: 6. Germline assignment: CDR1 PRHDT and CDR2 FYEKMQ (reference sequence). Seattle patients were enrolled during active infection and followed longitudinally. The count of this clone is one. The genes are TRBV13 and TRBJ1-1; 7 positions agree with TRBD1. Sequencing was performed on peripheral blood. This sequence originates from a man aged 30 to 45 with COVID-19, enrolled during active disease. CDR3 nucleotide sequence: TGTGCCAGCAGCTCGAGGGACAGTCGCACTGAAGCTTTCTTT. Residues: CASSSRDSRTEAFF. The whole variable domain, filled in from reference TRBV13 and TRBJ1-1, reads AAGVIQSPRHLIKEKRETATLKCYPIPRHDTVYWYQQGPGQDPQFLISFYEKMQSDKGSIPDRFSAQQFSDYHSELNMSSLELGDSALYFCASSSRDSRTEAFFGQGTRLTVV.